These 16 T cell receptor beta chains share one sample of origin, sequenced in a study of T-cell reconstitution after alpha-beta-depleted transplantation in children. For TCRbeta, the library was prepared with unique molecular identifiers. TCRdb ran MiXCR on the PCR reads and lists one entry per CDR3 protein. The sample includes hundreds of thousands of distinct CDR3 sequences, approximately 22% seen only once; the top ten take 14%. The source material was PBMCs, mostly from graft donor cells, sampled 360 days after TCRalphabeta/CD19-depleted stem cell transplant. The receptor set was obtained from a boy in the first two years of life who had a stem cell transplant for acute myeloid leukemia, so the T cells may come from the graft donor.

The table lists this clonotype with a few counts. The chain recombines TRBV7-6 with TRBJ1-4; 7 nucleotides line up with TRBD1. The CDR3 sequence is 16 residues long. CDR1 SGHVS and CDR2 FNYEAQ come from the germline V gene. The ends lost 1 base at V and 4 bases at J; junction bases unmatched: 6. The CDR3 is CASSLGLGTDNEKLFF. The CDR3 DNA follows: TGTGCCAGCAGCTTAGGGCTAGGGACAGATAATGAAAAACTGTTTTTT.

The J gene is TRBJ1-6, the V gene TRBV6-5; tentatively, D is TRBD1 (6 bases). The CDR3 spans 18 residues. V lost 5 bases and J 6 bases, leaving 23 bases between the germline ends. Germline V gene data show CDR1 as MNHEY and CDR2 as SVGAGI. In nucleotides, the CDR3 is TGTGCCAGCAGTAACAGGGCCAGAACAGGGAACCTTAATTCACCCCTCCACTTT. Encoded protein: CASSNRARTGNLNSPLHF.

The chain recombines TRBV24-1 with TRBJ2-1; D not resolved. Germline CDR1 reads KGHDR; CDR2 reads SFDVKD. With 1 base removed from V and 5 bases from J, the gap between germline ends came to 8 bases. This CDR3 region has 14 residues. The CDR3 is CATSDLRSNNEQFF. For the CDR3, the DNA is TGTGCCACCAGTGATTTAAGGAGTAACAATGAGCAGTTCTTC.

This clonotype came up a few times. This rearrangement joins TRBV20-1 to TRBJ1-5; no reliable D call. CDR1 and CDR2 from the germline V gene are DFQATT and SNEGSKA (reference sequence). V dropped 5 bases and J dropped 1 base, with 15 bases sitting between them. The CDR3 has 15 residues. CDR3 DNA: TGCAGTGCTGATTCCATGTGGGAGAGCAATCAGCCCCAGCATTTT. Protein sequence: CSADSMWESNQPQHF.

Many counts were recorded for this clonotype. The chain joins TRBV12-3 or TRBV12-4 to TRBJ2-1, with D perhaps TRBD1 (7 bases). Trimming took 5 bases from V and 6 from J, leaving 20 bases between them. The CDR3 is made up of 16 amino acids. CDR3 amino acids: CASSPYDREAFNEQFF. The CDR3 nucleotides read TGTGCCAGCAGTCCATATGACAGGGAGGCTTTCAATGAGCAGTTCTTC.

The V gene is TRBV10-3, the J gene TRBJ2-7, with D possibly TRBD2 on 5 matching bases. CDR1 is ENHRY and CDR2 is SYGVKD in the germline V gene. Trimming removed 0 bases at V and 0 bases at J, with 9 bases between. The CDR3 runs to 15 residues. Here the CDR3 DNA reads TGTGCCATCAGTGAGTCCCTAGGGAGCTCCTACGAGCAGTACGTC. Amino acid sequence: CAISESLGSSYEQYV.

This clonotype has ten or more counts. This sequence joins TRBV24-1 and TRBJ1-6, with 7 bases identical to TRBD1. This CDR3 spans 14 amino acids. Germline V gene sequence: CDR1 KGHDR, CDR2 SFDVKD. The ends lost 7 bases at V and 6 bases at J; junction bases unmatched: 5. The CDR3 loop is CATSDREPNSPLHF. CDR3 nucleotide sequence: TGTGCCACCAGCGACAGGGAGCCTAATTCACCCCTCCACTTT.

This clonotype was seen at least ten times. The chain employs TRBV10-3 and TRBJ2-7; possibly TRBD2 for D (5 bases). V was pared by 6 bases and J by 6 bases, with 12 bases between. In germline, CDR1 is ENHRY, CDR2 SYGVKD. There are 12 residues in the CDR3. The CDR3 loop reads CAIRRERAEQYF. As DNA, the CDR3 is TGTGCCATCAGGAGGGAAAGGGCCGAGCAGTACTTC.

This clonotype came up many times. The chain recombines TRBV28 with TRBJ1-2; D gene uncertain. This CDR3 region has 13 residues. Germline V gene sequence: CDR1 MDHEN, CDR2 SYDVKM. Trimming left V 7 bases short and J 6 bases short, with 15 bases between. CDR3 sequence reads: CASTLAGRNGYTF. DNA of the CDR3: TGTGCCAGCACCCTAGCGGGGAGGAATGGCTACACCTTC.

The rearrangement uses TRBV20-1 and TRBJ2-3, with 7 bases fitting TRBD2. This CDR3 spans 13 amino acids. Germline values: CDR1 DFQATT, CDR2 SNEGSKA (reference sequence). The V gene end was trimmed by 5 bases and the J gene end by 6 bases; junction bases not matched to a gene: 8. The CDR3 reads CSAALAGHDTQYF. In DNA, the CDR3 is TGCAGTGCTGCCTTAGCGGGCCATGATACGCAGTATTTT.

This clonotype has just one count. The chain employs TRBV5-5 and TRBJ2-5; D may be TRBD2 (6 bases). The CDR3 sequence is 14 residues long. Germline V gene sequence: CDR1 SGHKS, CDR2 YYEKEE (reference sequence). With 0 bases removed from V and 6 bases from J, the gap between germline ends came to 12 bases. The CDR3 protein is CASSLVWGVKTQYF. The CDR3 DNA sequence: TGTGCCAGCAGCTTGGTGTGGGGGGTAAAGACCCAGTACTTC.

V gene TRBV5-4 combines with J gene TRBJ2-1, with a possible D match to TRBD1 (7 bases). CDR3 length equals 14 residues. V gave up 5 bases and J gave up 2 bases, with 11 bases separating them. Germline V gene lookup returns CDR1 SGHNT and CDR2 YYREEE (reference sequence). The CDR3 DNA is TGTGCCAGCAGGATCAGGGGGGCCTACAATGAGCAGTTCTTC. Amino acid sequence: CASRIRGAYNEQFF.

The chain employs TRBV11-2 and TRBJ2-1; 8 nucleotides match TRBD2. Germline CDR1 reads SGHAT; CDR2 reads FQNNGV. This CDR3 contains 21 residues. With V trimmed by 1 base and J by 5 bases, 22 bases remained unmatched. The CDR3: CASSLGPRVAGGLSRDNEQFF. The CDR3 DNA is TGTGCCAGCAGCTTAGGTCCCCGCGTGGCGGGGGGACTCTCTCGGGACAATGAGCAGTTCTTC. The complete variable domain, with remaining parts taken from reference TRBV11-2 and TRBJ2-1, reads EAGVAQSPRYKIIEKRQSVAFWCNPISGHATLYWYQQILGQGPKLLIQFQNNGVVDDSQLPKDRFSAERLKGVDSTLKIQPAKLEDSAVYLCASSLGPRVAGGLSRDNEQFFGPGTRLTVL.

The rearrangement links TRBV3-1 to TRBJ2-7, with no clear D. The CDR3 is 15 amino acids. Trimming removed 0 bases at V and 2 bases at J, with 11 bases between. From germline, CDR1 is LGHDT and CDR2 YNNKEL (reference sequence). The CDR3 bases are TGTGCCAGCAGCCAAGATCACGGTCCTCCCTACGAGCAGTACTTC. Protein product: CASSQDHGPPYEQYF.

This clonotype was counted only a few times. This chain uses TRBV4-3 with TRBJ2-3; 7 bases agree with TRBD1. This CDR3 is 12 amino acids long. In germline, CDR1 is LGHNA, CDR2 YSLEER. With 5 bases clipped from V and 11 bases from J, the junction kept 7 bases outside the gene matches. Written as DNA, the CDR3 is TGCGCCAGCAGCGGGACAGCGACGAAGCAGTATTTT. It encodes CASSGTATKQYF.

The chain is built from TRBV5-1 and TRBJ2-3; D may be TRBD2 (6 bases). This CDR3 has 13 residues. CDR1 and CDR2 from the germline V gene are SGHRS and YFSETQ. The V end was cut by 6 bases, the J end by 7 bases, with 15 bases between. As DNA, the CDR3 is TGCGCCAGCACCGTCGGGAGTCCCCATACGCAGTATTTT. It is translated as CASTVGSPHTQYF.